The clone carrying this TCR beta chain was counted a few times. What it recognizes is unknown. The CDR3 sequence is 15 residues long. The V gene's germline CDR1 is LGHNA and CDR2 YSLEER. Trimming removed 6 bases from V and 0 bases from J, with 12 bases in between. TCRbeta library construction was performed incorporating unique molecular identifiers. TCRdb re-called the PCR reads through MiXCR, storing one row per CDR3 protein. The data contain hundreds of thousands of distinct CDR3 sequences, 10% to 15% of them singletons. The entry originates in a study of T-cell reconstitution after alpha-beta-depleted transplantation in children. Findings of the study overall: Several hundred rapidly expanded clones from non-depleted graft cells reportedly supplied alpha-beta T cells about two months post-transplant.

This specimen was PBMCs, mostly from graft donor cells, taken 360 days after TCRalphabeta/CD19-depleted stem cell transplant. The sequence derives from a male patient between 10 and 17 years old who had a stem cell transplant for acute myeloid leukemia, so the T cells may come from the graft donor. The V call is TRBV4-3, the J call TRBJ2-1; TRBD2 is a possible D gene (6 bases). DNA for the CDR3: TGCGCCAGCAGTCGGGACTTGGGCTCCTACAATGAGCAGTTCTTC. Translating it yields CASSRDLGSYNEQFF.